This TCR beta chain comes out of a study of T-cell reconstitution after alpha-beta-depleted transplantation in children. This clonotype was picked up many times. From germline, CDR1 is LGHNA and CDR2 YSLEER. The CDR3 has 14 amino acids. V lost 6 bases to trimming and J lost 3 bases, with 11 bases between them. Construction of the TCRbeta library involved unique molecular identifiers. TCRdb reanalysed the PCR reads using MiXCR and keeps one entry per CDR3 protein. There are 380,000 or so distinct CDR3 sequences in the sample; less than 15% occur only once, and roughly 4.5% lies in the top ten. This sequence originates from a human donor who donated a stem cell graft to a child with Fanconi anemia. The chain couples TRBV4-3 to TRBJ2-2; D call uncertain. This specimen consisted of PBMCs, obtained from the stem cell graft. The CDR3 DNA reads TGCGCCAGCAGATACACCTCGGACACCGGGGAGCTGTTTTTT. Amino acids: CASRYTSDTGELFF.